This T cell receptor (beta chain) is from a study of shared clonotypes between healthy human individuals. Germline lookup yields CDR1 GTSNPN and CDR2 SVGIG (reference sequence). The CDR3 contains 12 residues. Trimming removed 7 bases from V and 3 bases from J, with 12 bases in between. Every donor was a Caucasian adult from Nashville, Tennessee. Replicate PCRs were loaded with around 0.3 ug DNA from unsorted PBMC, around 28,000 T cell genomes. The method was immunoSEQ multiplex PCR; TCRdb's version includes in-frame clones alone and lacks a portion of them. The data contain about 470,000 clones, around 79% of them singletons.

The sequenced sample was PBMCs. This sequence originates from a middle-aged woman in good health. Some clones in this sample may be carry-over from other donors' samples. V gene TRBV30 combines with J gene TRBJ1-2; D might be TRBD1 (5 bases). The CDR3 loop is CALTATDYGYTF. DNA for the CDR3: TGTGCCTTGACAGCGACGGACTATGGCTACACCTTC.